What follows are 4 T cell receptor beta chains derived from one specimen sequenced in a study of neoadjuvant anti-PD-1 for oral cavity cancer. This table comes from immunoSEQ multiplex PCR, and its TCRdb copy is limited to in-frame clones, with some not included. The sample carries 9,500 to 11,000 clones, roughly half recorded once. This specimen consisted of tumor tissue, obtained before nivolumab (anti-PD-1) treatment. The receptors shown here come from a person aged 40 to 85 with oral cavity squamous cell carcinoma.

The rearrangement joins TRBV5-1 to TRBJ2-7, with a weak D call TRBD1 (7 bases). CDR1 and CDR2 from the germline V gene are SGHRS and YFSETQ. This CDR3 region has 16 residues. Trimming pared 0 bases from V and 0 bases from J, leaving 13 bases between. The CDR3 loop reads CASSLDAGGSSYEQYF. As DNA, the CDR3 is TGCGCCAGCAGCTTGGACGCAGGGGGGAGCTCCTACGAGCAGTACTTC.

The V and J genes are TRBV11-1 and TRBJ2-7; unclear D gene. V lost 4 bases and J lost 0, with 13 bases in between. This CDR3 contains 15 residues. The germline V gene encodes CDR1 SGHAT and CDR2 FQDESV (reference sequence). The CDR3 nucleotides are TGTGCCAGCAGCTCCTGGACCTACAGCTCCTACGAGCAGTACTTC. Protein: CASSSWTYSSYEQYF.

This clone has a handful of counts. V gene TRBV4-2 combines with J gene TRBJ1-1; TRBD1 is a possible D gene (6 bases). Germline assignment: CDR1 LGHNA and CDR2 YNFKEQ. V lost 4 bases and J lost 2, with 17 bases in between. CDR3 length equals 16 residues. CDR3 in amino acids: CASSPTGWGRNTEAFF. CDR3 DNA: TGTGCCAGCAGCCCGACAGGATGGGGGAGAAACACTGAAGCTTTCTTT.

This chain links TRBV7-2 with TRBJ1-1; D remains ambiguous. Trimming removed 3 bases from V and 1 base from J, with 9 bases in between. This CDR3 contains 14 residues. Germline loops: CDR1 SGHTA, CDR2 FQGNSA. CDR3 in DNA: TGTGCCAGCAGCTTGGGGTTACAGAACACTGAAGCTTTCTTT. Protein sequence: CASSLGLQNTEAFF.